A selection of T cell receptor beta chains follows, all from one sample in a study of CD8+ T cells in alopecia areata. Sequencing used immunoSEQ multiplex PCR; TCRdb keeps in-frame clones, though not all of them. The sample yields about 180,000 clones, approximately 50% seen once. The source was CD8+ T cells sorted from blood, collected between weeks 51 and 54, from a patient treated with tofacitinib. The receptors shown here come from a human donor with alopecia areata. CDR3s include the opening cysteine and the closing phenylalanine or tryptophan. The D gene is left open where the match is weak. Some rows have no size entry. The others give once, few or many, or a class for an expanded clone.

d_call | j_call | v_call | clone_size | cdr3_aa | cdr3_nt
. | TRBJ2-7 | TRBV30 | few | CAWRGTASYEQYF | TGTGCCTGGAGGGGGACGGCCTCCTACGAGCAGTACTTC
. | TRBJ1-1 | TRBV19 | few | CASSFHAGGVTEAFF | TGTGCCAGTAGTTTCCATGCTGGGGGGGTGACTGAAGCTTTCTTT
TRBD2 | TRBJ2-1 | TRBV5-5 | . | CASSIGLAGGEQFF | TGTGCCAGCAGCATCGGACTAGCGGGGGGTGAGCAGTTCTTC
. | TRBJ1-5 | TRBV11-2 | . | CASSDGNQPQHF | TGTGCCAGCAGTGATGGCAATCAGCCCCAGCATTTT
. | TRBJ2-5 | TRBV4-1 | many | CASSQVGGQETQYF | TGCGCCAGCAGCCAAGTCGGGGGCCAAGAGACCCAGTACTTC
. | TRBJ1-1 | TRBV29-1 | few | CSVGAHTEAFF | TGCAGCGTTGGGGCACACACTGAAGCTTTCTTT
TRBD1 | TRBJ1-1 | TRBV13 | . | CASSPSGTGVTEAFF | TGTGCCAGCAGCCCGTCTGGGACAGGGGTAACTGAAGCTTTCTTT
TRBD1 | TRBJ1-2 | TRBV6-6 | . | CASNEGPTGGWYGYTF | TGTGCCAGCAACGAAGGTCCTACAGGGGGCTGGTATGGCTACACCTTC
. | TRBJ2-7 | TRBV5-8 | . | CASSPRLQTSYEQYF | TGTGCCAGCAGCCCCCGGTTACAAACATCCTACGAGCAGTACTTC
TRBD2 | TRBJ2-2 | TRBV9 | . | CASSVGQRGNTGELFF | TGTGCCAGCAGCGTAGGACAGCGGGGGAACACCGGGGAGCTGTTTTTT
. | TRBJ2-1 | TRBV4-1 | . | CASSQEGTDNEQFF | TGCGCCAGCAGCCAAGAGGGGACCGACAATGAGCAGTTCTTC
. | TRBJ2-3 | TRBV5-1 | . | CASSLGSDTQYF | TGCGCCAGCAGCTTGGGTTCAGATACGCAGTATTTT
. | TRBJ2-7 | TRBV25-1 | once | CASSDPRTYYEQYF | TGTGCCAGCAGTGATCCCCGAACCTACTACGAGCAGTACTTC
. | TRBJ2-3 | TRBV6-1 | few | CASSVRPTPTDTQYF | TGTGCCAGCAGTGTCCGGCCCACCCCCACAGATACGCAGTATTTT
TRBD1 | TRBJ2-1 | TRBV2 | few | CAGKQGSYNEQFF | TGTGCCGGAAAACAGGGGAGCTACAATGAGCAGTTCTTC
. | TRBJ2-7 | TRBV9 | . | CASSVGGRSSYEQYF | TGTGCCAGCAGCGTAGGAGGTAGGAGCTCCTACGAGCAGTACTTC
TRBD2 | TRBJ2-7 | TRBV7-8 | . | CASSSYSGGAIREQYF | TGTGCCAGCAGCTCCTATAGCGGGGGGGCTATACGGGAGCAGTACTTC
. | TRBJ2-5 | TRBV13 | . | CASSLSGGRETQYF | TGTGCCAGCAGCTTATCAGGTGGGAGGGAGACCCAGTACTTC
. | TRBJ2-3 | TRBV4-3 | . | CASSEPGPGNTQYF | TGCGCCAGCAGCGAGCCGGGCCCGGGGAATACGCAGTATTTT
. | TRBJ2-2 | TRBV11-2 | . | CASSLMGGTGELFF | TGTGCCAGCAGCTTAATGGGGGGCACCGGGGAGCTGTTTTTT
. | TRBJ1-2 | TRBV30 | . | CAWSVRANYGYTF | TGTGCCTGGAGTGTGAGAGCTAACTATGGCTACACCTTC
. | TRBJ1-6 | TRBV7-9 | once | CASSFVAGNSPLHF | TGTGCCAGCAGCTTTGTGGCCGGAAACTCACCCCTCCACTTT
. | TRBJ2-4 | TRBV12-5 | . | CASGLEQGGNIQYF | TGTGCTAGTGGTTTGGAACAGGGAGGCAACATTCAGTACTTC
. | TRBJ2-4 | TRBV6-1 | . | CASSSQGSGNIQYF | TGTGCCAGCAGTTCCCAAGGTTCTGGAAACATTCAGTACTTC
. | TRBJ2-5 | TRBV6-5 | . | CASSYGLGPETQYF | TGTGCCAGCAGTTACGGTTTGGGGCCGGAGACCCAGTACTTC
TRBD1 | TRBJ2-3 | TRBV6-6 | . | CASTLDRLSTDTQYF | TGTGCCAGCACCCTGGACAGGTTATCCACAGATACGCAGTATTTT
. | TRBJ2-4 | TRBV15 | . | CATSRGVSVENIQYF | TGTGCCACCAGCAGAGGCGTCTCCGTCGAAAACATTCAGTACTTC
. | TRBJ2-2 | TRBV4-3 | once | CASSQDVGYYTGELFF | TGCGCCAGCAGCCAAGATGTAGGCTACTACACCGGGGAGCTGTTTTTT
. | TRBJ2-2 | TRBV13 | . | CASSLLASGELFF | TGTGCCAGCAGTCTACTAGCCTCTGGGGAGCTGTTTTTT
. | TRBJ1-2 | TRBV4-1 | . | CASSPHLNLLGSYTF | TGCGCCAGCAGCCCCCATCTCAATCTCCTCGGGAGCTACACCTTC
TRBD2 | TRBJ2-3 | TRBV6-5 | . | CASSQSGGIDTQYF | TGTGCCAGCAGTCAGAGCGGGGGAATAGATACGCAGTATTTT
. | TRBJ2-7 | TRBV7-9 | . | CASSLETDAQYF | TGTGCCAGCAGCTTAGAGACAGACGCGCAGTACTTC
. | TRBJ2-3 | TRBV5-4 | . | CATRRAGEGDTQYF | TGTGCCACTCGGCGGGCAGGGGAGGGAGATACGCAGTATTTT
TRBD2 | TRBJ2-3 | TRBV7-2 | . | CASFPGGGTDTQYF | TGTGCCAGTTTCCCGGGCGGGGGGACAGATACGCAGTATTTT
TRBD1 | TRBJ1-4 | TRBV27 | . | CASSFRGGNEKLFF | TGTGCCAGCAGTTTCAGGGGGGGTAATGAAAAACTGTTTTTT
. | TRBJ2-3 | TRBV5-1 | . | CASSLASTLPDTQYF | TGCGCCAGCAGCTTGGCCAGTACCCTTCCAGATACGCAGTATTTT
TRBD1 | TRBJ1-5 | TRBV15 | . | CATSRGQVSNQPQHF | TGTGCCACCAGCAGGGGACAGGTCAGCAATCAGCCCCAGCATTTT
. | TRBJ2-7 | TRBV5-1 | . | CASSPGGEQYF | TGCGCCAGCAGCCCCGGGGGCGAGCAGTACTTC
TRBD1 | TRBJ1-1 | TRBV5-6 | . | CASSVRQGVTEAFF | TGTGCCAGCAGCGTTAGACAGGGTGTAACTGAAGCTTTCTTT
. | TRBJ1-2 | TRBV18 | few | CASSPDRGSGYTF | TGTGCCAGCTCACCAGATCGAGGGAGCGGCTACACCTTC
TRBD2 | TRBJ2-7 | TRBV30 | . | CACLGLEGSYEQYF | TGTGCCTGCCTAGGACTAGAGGGGTCGTACGAGCAGTACTTC
. | TRBJ1-2 | TRBV7-9 | few | CASSLGSHSIVGYTF | TGTGCCAGCAGCTTGGGATCTCATTCAATCGTCGGCTACACCTTC
. | TRBJ1-2 | TRBV7-9 | few | CASTGPFYGYTF | TGTGCCAGCACGGGCCCGTTCTATGGCTACACCTTC
TRBD2 | TRBJ2-1 | TRBV27 | few | CASSRTSGVNEQFF | TGTGCCAGCAGCCGGACTAGCGGGGTTAATGAGCAGTTCTTC